The 5 T cell receptor beta chains in this list originate from one sample, sequenced in a study of T cells in Graves' hyperthyroidism and ophthalmopathy (dated by TCRdb to about 2019). The library was prepared using multiplex PCR. Sequencing took place on an Illumina HiSeq 2000. Amplification of TCR beta CDR3 regions was carried out from RNA transcripts. For the first round of RT-PCR on the TCR CDR3, the HTBI primer set was used together with the Qiagen OneStep RT-PCR kit. The public reads were reprocessed in TCRdb via fastp at Q25 and MiXCR, keeping in-frame beta chains. Rows with one shared CDR3 protein collapse into an entry with the most common genes and DNA. The sample table lists roughly 500,000 distinct CDR3 sequences, 14% of them with a count of one. The ten largest account for almost 6% of the sample. The sample comprised blood. The origin of the receptors is a woman aged 25-40 years with Graves' hyperthyroidism that later progressed to Graves' ophthalmopathy.

There are many counts of this clonotype. V is TRBV30 and J is TRBJ1-4, with D tentatively TRBD1 (5 bases). The CDR3 contains 15 residues. Trimming removed 1 base from V and 3 bases from J, with 12 bases in between. Germline CDR1 reads GTSNPN; CDR2 reads SVGIG (reference sequence). The CDR3 reads CAWSGQGVANEKLFF. The CDR3, as DNA: TGTGCCTGGAGTGGGCAGGGAGTGGCTAATGAAAAACTGTTTTTT.

This clonotype was recorded at least ten times. This chain links TRBV2 with TRBJ1-6; no reliable D call. This CDR3 has 12 amino acids. Trimming pared 0 bases from V and 9 bases from J, leaving 3 bases between. Germline V gene data show CDR1 as SNHLY and CDR2 as FYNNEI. The CDR3 bases are TGTGCCAGCAGTGAAGCTGGTTCACCCCTCCACTTT. Protein: CASSEAGSPLHF.

This clonotype showed up just once. The chain is built from TRBV6-5 and TRBJ2-5; D may be TRBD2 (6 bases). Germline lookup yields CDR1 MNHEY and CDR2 SVGAGI. Trimming took 2 bases from V and 5 from J, leaving 12 bases between them. The CDR3 is made up of 14 amino acids. The CDR3 nucleotides read TGTGCCAGCAGTTACCGGCGGGGAGGCGAGACCCAGTACTTC. It codes for CASSYRRGGETQYF.

This clonotype was recorded many times. The gene calls are TRBV28 and TRBJ1-4; the match to TRBD1 covers 8 bases. J was trimmed by 5 bases and V by 4 bases; bases with no gene match: 12. The germline gives CDR1 MDHEN, CDR2 SYDVKM. This CDR3 comprises 17 residues. The CDR3 sequence: CASSYLSDRGFNEKLFF. The CDR3 coding sequence is TGTGCCAGCAGTTACCTCTCCGACAGGGGTTTCAATGAAAAACTGTTTTTT.

This clonotype was detected a few times. The genes are TRBV6-1 and TRBJ2-5; the match to TRBD2 covers 7 bases. J lost 13 bases, V lost 0 bases, and 8 bases had no gene match. The CDR3 runs 13 residues. Per germline, CDR1 MNHNS and CDR2 SASEGT. CDR3: CASSEASVGRGYF. CDR3 DNA sequence: TGTGCCAGCAGTGAAGCGTCGGTGGGGAGGGGGTACTTC.